The rows below give T cell receptor beta chains drawn from one sample of a study of blood T cells in healthy people across ages. Via MiXCR, TCRdb re-called the 5' RACE reads, giving one row per CDR3 protein. The table shows hundreds of thousands of distinct CDR3 sequences, with more than 45% occurring only once. The sample consisted of blood. The receptors originated from a woman aged 80 or over in good health. The CDR3 runs from the conserved cysteine through the conserved F or W. The D gene is left open where the match is weak. Not every row has a clone size; where given, it reads once, few, many or a size class.

j_call v_call d_call clone_size cdr3_nt cdr3_aa
TRBJ1-2 TRBV9 . . TGTGCCAGCAGCGTATACAGGGACGACTATGGCTACACCTTC CASSVYRDDYGYTF
TRBJ2-1 TRBV7-3 . . TGTGCCAGCAACCAAGGGTCAGGCAACAATGAGCAGTTCTTC CASNQGSGNNEQFF
TRBJ1-2 TRBV7-2 . . TGTGCCAGCAGCTTTTTATATGGCTACACCTTC CASSFLYGYTF
TRBJ2-7 TRBV5-1 . many TGCGCCAGCAGCGCAAATACCTACGAGCAGTACTTC CASSANTYEQYF
TRBJ2-2 TRBV7-2 . . TGTGCCAGCAGCTCTCCACGGAACACCGGGGAGCTGTTTTTT CASSSPRNTGELFF
TRBJ2-1 TRBV12-3/TRBV12-4 . many TGTGCCAGCAGTTTAGAGCCCCCGTACGGGTTTCAGTTCTTC CASSLEPPYGFQFF
TRBJ2-5 TRBV7-8 TRBD2 once TGTGCCAGCAGTGTTAGCGGGAACTTCGGGCAGTACTTC CASSVSGNFGQYF
TRBJ2-7 TRBV20-1 TRBD2 . TGCAGTGCAGTGGGACTAGCGGGGGTAAGGTACGAGCAGTACTTC CSAVGLAGVRYEQYF
TRBJ2-1 TRBV10-3 . . TGTGCCATCAGTGAAGTGGGAAATGAGCAGTTCTTC CAISEVGNEQFF
TRBJ2-6 TRBV7-8 . . TGTGCCAGCAGCCCTTTGGATTCCGGGGCCAACGTCCTGACTTTC CASSPLDSGANVLTF
TRBJ2-5 TRBV7-2 . once TGTGCCAGCAGCCTCCCCACGGGGGGCCGGACCTACAATGAGCAGTACTTC CASSLPTGGRTYNEQYF
TRBJ2-3 TRBV20-1 TRBD2 . TGCAGTGCAAAAGCGGGACCGAGCACAGATACGCAGTATTTT CSAKAGPSTDTQYF
TRBJ1-6 TRBV12-3/TRBV12-4 TRBD1 . TGTGCCAGCAGACCCGAGACAGGGAATTCACCCCTCCACTTT CASRPETGNSPLHF
TRBJ1-4 TRBV20-1 . many TGCAGTGCCGTAACAGGGATTCTGACTAATGAAAAACTGTTTTTT CSAVTGILTNEKLFF
TRBJ2-7 TRBV7-2 TRBD1 . TGTGCCAGCAGCCAGGACAGGGTACCCAACGAGCAGTACTTC CASSQDRVPNEQYF
TRBJ2-1 TRBV9 . many TGTGCCAGCAGCGTAGGGAACCCGAGCTCCTACAATGAGCAGTTCTTC CASSVGNPSSYNEQFF
TRBJ1-1 TRBV5-6 . . TGTGCCAGCAGCCCCGAAAGACCGGGGCGGAACACTGAAGCTTTCTTT CASSPERPGRNTEAFF
TRBJ2-1 TRBV20-1 . . TGCAGTGCTAGAGATATGATCCTGGGCGATGAGCAGTTCTTC CSARDMILGDEQFF
TRBJ1-5 TRBV12-3/TRBV12-4 TRBD1 few TGTGCCAGCAGCCCCGCTACAGGGGGCCCACCTAGCAATCAGCCCCAGCATTTT CASSPATGGPPSNQPQHF
TRBJ1-1 TRBV6-5 . . TGTGCCAGCAGTTACGATGGAATAGAGGCCACTGAAGCTTTCTTT CASSYDGIEATEAFF
TRBJ2-2 TRBV7-2 TRBD1 . TGTGCCAGCAGTCCCGGGACGCGGACAGGGGTAATCCCCGGGGAGCTGTTTTTT CASSPGTRTGVIPGELFF
TRBJ1-1 TRBV2 . . TGTGCCAGCAGTGACTACCTAAACACTGAAGCTTTCTTT CASSDYLNTEAFF